The 17 T cell receptor beta chains reported below all come from one sample, sequenced in a study of T cells in Graves' hyperthyroidism and ophthalmopathy. RNA transcripts yielded amplified TCR beta CDR3 regions. In the first-round RT-PCR of the TCR CDR3, the HTBI primer set was used. TCRdb recomputed calls from the multiplex PCR reads with MiXCR, one row per CDR3 protein. This table has about 420,000 distinct CDR3 sequences, approximately 15% appearing once. Sample: blood. The source is a woman younger than 30 with Graves' hyperthyroidism.

This clonotype was counted ten times or more. The genes are TRBV30 and TRBJ1-2; D remains unclear. Germline CDR1 GTSNPN, CDR2 SVGIG (reference sequence). This CDR3 has 12 residues. V was pared by 0 bases and J by 6 bases, with 8 bases between. CDR3 DNA: TGTGCCTGGAGTGTAATTCGGGATGGCTACACCTTC. It translates to CAWSVIRDGYTF.

At least ten counts were recorded for this clonotype. The gene calls are TRBV6-1 and TRBJ1-5; no clear D gene. The germline V and J ends were trimmed by 7 bases and 0 bases, with 7 bases remaining between them. This CDR3 has 13 residues. Germline CDR1 reads MNHNS; CDR2 reads SASEGT. The CDR3 sequence is CASKDTSNQPQHF. CDR3 in DNA: TGTGCCAGCAAAGACACTAGCAATCAGCCCCAGCATTTT.

This clonotype was picked up a small number of times. It may be a read error: a sequence one base away is much more abundant. V is TRBV6-1 and J is TRBJ1-1; D is undetermined. This CDR3 comprises 13 residues. The V gene's germline CDR1 is MNHNS and CDR2 SASEGT. CDR3 in amino acids: CASSEGSNTEAYF. Written as DNA, the CDR3 is TGTGCCAGCAGTGAAGGGTCGAACACTGAAGCTTACTTT.

A few counts support this clonotype. This sequence joins TRBV28 and TRBJ2-3; 7 nucleotides match TRBD2. Trimming took 2 bases from V and 8 from J; bases not matched to a gene: 10. This CDR3 has 15 residues. Germline V gives CDR1 MDHEN, CDR2 SYDVKM. The CDR3 DNA is TGTGCCAGCAGTTTAAGGGAGGGCCTGATGAGTACGCAGTATTTT. Amino acid sequence: CASSLREGLMSTQYF.

The rearrangement uses TRBV7-9 and TRBJ1-6, with D unclear. Germline CDR1 reads SEHNR; CDR2 reads FQNEAQ (reference sequence). CDR3 length: 15 residues. Trimming left V 2 bases short and J 8 bases short, with 13 bases between. In DNA, the CDR3 is TGTGCCAGCAGCTTAAATGGCGGTGGCGATTCACCCCTCCACTTT. This translates into CASSLNGGGDSPLHF.

The genes are TRBV29-1 and TRBJ1-1; 8 bases map to TRBD1. Per the germline V gene, CDR1 is SQVTM and CDR2 is ANQGSEA. V dropped 4 bases and J dropped 0; count of bases not matched to a gene: 7. The CDR3 spans 15 residues. Written as DNA, the CDR3 is TGCAGCGTTGCCCCCAGGACAGGGATGAACACTGAAGCTTTCTTT. This gives the protein CSVAPRTGMNTEAFF.

This clonotype was recorded at least ten times. The chain combines TRBV5-1 with TRBJ1-2; no clear D. The CDR3 has 14 residues. The germline V gene has CDR1 SGHRS and CDR2 YFSETQ. Deletions cut 1 base from V and 3 bases from J, with 10 bases between. CDR3 amino acids: CASSLYHKDYGYTF. DNA of the CDR3: TGCGCCAGCAGCTTGTATCACAAGGACTATGGCTACACCTTC.

This chain links TRBV3-1 with TRBJ2-3; 8 bases are a match to TRBD1. Germline CDR1 LGHDT, CDR2 YNNKEL (reference sequence). This CDR3 has 16 amino acids. V lost 4 bases to trimming and J lost 0 bases; unmatched junction nucleotides: 6. The CDR3 region has the DNA TGTGCCAGCAGCCGGGACAGGTCTCCTAGCACAGATACGCAGTATTTT. As protein: CASSRDRSPSTDTQYF.

There are many counts of this clonotype. The chain is built from TRBV5-1 and TRBJ1-5, with TRBD1 identical over 10 bases. V trimming: 4 bases; J trimming: 5 bases; junction bases outside the gene matches: 3. Germline V CDR1 and CDR2: SGHRS, YFSETQ. The CDR3 has 14 residues. CDR3 coding DNA: TGCGCCAGCAGCGTTGGACAGGGGGATCAGCCCCAGCATTTT. This sequence encodes CASSVGQGDQPQHF.

This clonotype was seen a few times. This chain uses TRBV7-9 with TRBJ1-4; D is unclear. Per germline, CDR1 SEHNR and CDR2 FQNEAQ (reference sequence). Between the trimmed V and J ends, which lost 5 bases and 0 bases, there was a span of 10 bases. The CDR3 is made up of 15 amino acids. CDR3 nucleotides: TGTGCCAGCAGCCCTCCGGAGGCAACTAATGAAAAACTGTTTTTT. This encodes CASSPPEATNEKLFF.

This clonotype was recorded a few times. The chain joins TRBV6-2 or TRBV6-3 to TRBJ2-3; 8 positions agree with TRBD2. Germline assignment: CDR1 MNHEY and CDR2 SVGEGT. The CDR3 runs 16 residues. V shed 6 bases, J shed 2 bases, and the junction held 10 bases outside the gene matches. The CDR3 loop reads CASRKKTSAYTDTQYF. The DNA for the CDR3 is TGTGCCAGCAGAAAGAAGACTAGCGCATACACAGATACGCAGTATTTT.

This clonotype was recorded many times. V usage is TRBV27 and J usage is TRBJ2-7; D is tentatively TRBD1 or TRBD2 (5 bases each). Between the trimmed V and J ends, which lost 6 bases and 4 bases, there was a span of 13 bases. The germline V gene encodes CDR1 MNHEY and CDR2 SMNVEV (reference sequence). This CDR3 comprises 13 residues. Here the CDR3 DNA reads TGTGCCAGCAGCCCCGGGGCTTCATACGAGCAGTACTTC. Translated: CASSPGASYEQYF.

This clonotype has a count of ten or more. The chain carries TRBV2 and TRBJ2-1, with unresolved D. Looked up from germline, CDR1 is SNHLY and CDR2 is FYNNEI. The length of the CDR3 is 12 residues. Trimming left V 3 bases short and J 7 bases short, with 7 bases between. CDR3 nucleotides: TGTGCCAGCAGTGACAACGGGAATGAGCAGTTCTTC. This gives the protein CASSDNGNEQFF.

This clonotype has only a few counts. The V call is TRBV27, the J call TRBJ1-1, with 8 nucleotides matching TRBD1. The germline V gene has CDR1 MNHEY and CDR2 SMNVEV (reference sequence). The CDR3 covers 13 residues. Trimming at V came to 5 bases and at J to 10 bases, leaving 9 bases not matched to a gene. The DNA for the CDR3 is TGTGCCAGCAGTGGACTACAGGGGGTGAGAGCTTTCTTT. Amino acid sequence: CASSGLQGVRAFF.

The sample holds many counts of this clonotype. The V and J genes are TRBV6-1 and TRBJ1-5; tentative D call: TRBD1 (6 bases). CDR3 size: 15 residues. Germline CDR1 and CDR2: MNHNS and SASEGT. V lost 5 bases and J 5 bases, leaving 16 bases between the germline ends. The CDR3 here is CASSPLGTLDQPQHF. The CDR3 nucleotides are TGTGCCAGCAGTCCCCTAGGGACATTGGATCAGCCCCAGCATTTT.

This clonotype has more than one count but fewer than ten. This chain links TRBV4-1 with TRBJ2-1; D is possibly TRBD2 (6 bases). The CDR3 runs to 17 residues. V shed 3 bases and J shed 0 bases, with 15 bases lying between them. Germline V gene data show CDR1 as MGHRA and CDR2 as YSYEKL. This CDR3 is CASSQRTKQFSYNEQFF. The CDR3 DNA follows: TGCGCCAGCAGCCAGAGGACTAAGCAATTCTCCTACAATGAGCAGTTCTTC.

This clonotype appeared many times. The chain uses TRBV30 and TRBJ2-2; 8 bases map to TRBD2. The germline V gene has CDR1 GTSNPN and CDR2 SVGIG (reference sequence). J lost 4 bases, V lost 5 bases, and 3 bases had no gene match. This CDR3 is 13 amino acids long. The DNA of the CDR3 is TGTGCCTGGGGGACTAGGAGCACCGGGGAGCTGTTTTTT. This translates into CAWGTRSTGELFF.